This TCR beta chain was sequenced for a study of blood T cell repertoires in COVID-19 (dated by TCRdb to the early 2020s). Notes on the research overall: The collaborator samples originated in the United States, Italy and Spain and spanned the acute and convalescent phases of COVID-19. The samples were drawn from two sources: the first 160 participants of the ongoing ImmuneRACE study, and 1,000 to 1,500 subjects contributed by 6 global collaborators. The repertoires were made available in a free public database intended to serve as a resource for research on the immune response to SARS-CoV-2. Where available, HLA class I and class II types were taken from metadata supplied by the sample provider and were not determined by assay-based typing. A de-identified subject ID, COVID-19 status, age in years and sex were almost always included in the sample metadata. The material from the prospective study consisted of cDNA or gDNA derived from T cells, B-cell-depleted T cells, or PBMCs. The dataset comprised deeply sampled blood TCRbeta repertoires from subjects exposed to, actively infected with, or recovered from COVID-19.

The immunoSEQ Assay, a bias-controlled multiplex PCR, was used to amplify TCRbeta CDR3 regions from genomic DNA. From the authors' description of their analysis: Within the assay, amplification of reference gene primers was used to estimate how many nucleated cells each sample contained. To quantify the absolute abundance of each unique TCRbeta CDR3 rearrangement, sequence reads were collapsed and filtered. For each sample, productive Simpson clonality was calculated as the square root of Simpson's diversity index across productive rearrangements. The table comes from immuneACCESS by way of TCRdb, which keeps in-frame sequences with V and J called. Part of the clones is missing from these tables; in studies checked, under half for an unresolved V gene and the rest for unknown reasons. D and trimming come from the DNA, and the V and J calls and clone size come from that table. The sample contains about half a million clones, roughly 88% of them found a single time. The leading ten clones occupy about 3.2% of the sample.

This clone was seen only once. The specificity of this receptor is unknown. Per-base qualities were not stored, and no clone one base away is much larger. The germline V gene yields SGDLS for CDR1 and YYNGEE for CDR2. Including the terminal cysteine and phenylalanine, the CDR3 comprises 14 residues. Just the 42-base CDR3 DNA is kept, in frame starting at base 1. V gives up 0 bases and J gives up 12 bases, and the segment between their germline ends measures 19 bases. Broad study findings and their caveats: The quantity of clinical and demographic metadata differed by source and by participant and was supplied without curation.

Each collaborating institution followed its own protocols to collect whole blood in K2EDTA tubes. For TCRbeta analysis, collaborators shipped samples in one of three forms: frozen whole blood, isolated PBMCs, or DNA extracted from either of those sample types. The source of this sequence is a human donor in a cohort sampled during active COVID-19. The sample taken for sequencing was peripheral blood. The chain employs TRBV9 and TRBJ2-7; D gene: possibly TRBD2, on 6 matching bases. The DNA reads TGTGCCAGCAGCGTAGCCAGAGAGGGAGGACCTTGGTACTTC. It codes for CASSVAREGGPWYF. Reference TRBV9 and TRBJ2-7 genes cover what lies past the CDR3, so the full variable domain is DSGVTQTPKHLITATGQRVTLRCSPRSGDLSVYWYQQSLDQGLQFLIQYYNGEERAKGNILERFSAQQFPDLHSELNLSSLELGDSALYFCASSVAREGGPWYFGPGTRLTVT.